This T cell receptor beta chain was sequenced during a study of identical twins. TCRdb used MiXCR to reprocess the 5' RACE reads, holding one entry per CDR3 protein. Of hundreds of thousands of distinct CDR3 sequences in the sample, 18% were seen once. General study results and limits: Less excess twin sharing appeared in beta out-of-frame sequences.

Germline CDR1 is MNHEY and CDR2 is SVGEGT. The ends lost 0 bases at V and 7 bases at J; junction bases unmatched: 5. This CDR3 is 15 amino acids long. About this clonotype itself: Its specificity is not known.

This sample also appeared in a second study, on T cells expressing NK-cell markers. That work adds: According to the study, TCR beta repertoires originated from sorted CD3+CD56+NKG2C+, CD3+CD56+NKG2C- and CD3+CD56-NKG2C+ T cells. The authors applied an anti-gamma-delta TCR antibody in several experiments, and it restricted sorting to alpha-beta TCR T cells. HCMV specificity of the expanded NKG2C+ T cell clones was not established.

The sequence was obtained from a woman between 18 and 29 years old in good health. V usage is TRBV6-2 or TRBV6-3 and J usage is TRBJ2-1; 8 bases are shared with TRBD2. The source material was PBMCs. DNA for the CDR3: TGTGCCAGCAGTTACTCCGGGACTAGAGGAAATGAGCAGTTCTTC. Residues: CASSYSGTRGNEQFF.